A selection of T cell receptor beta chains follows, all from one sample in a study of blood T cells in healthy people across ages. TCRdb processed the 5' RACE reads anew with MiXCR; each CDR3 protein has one entry. This sample has roughly 730,000 distinct CDR3 sequences, with 56% found just once. Material: blood. The receptors were sampled from a man aged 35 to 55 in good health. CDR3s include the opening cysteine and the closing phenylalanine or tryptophan.

CDR3: CASSLRLGRQDTQYF
J: TRBJ2-3
V: TRBV9

CDR3: CASSQDRMDRANYGYTF
J: TRBJ1-2
V: TRBV4-2

CDR3: CASSPRAPGQSNYGYTF
J: TRBJ1-2
V: TRBV7-3

CDR3: CASSYSLGEAFF
J: TRBJ1-1
V: TRBV6-6

CDR3: CACSVNEQFF
J: TRBJ2-1
V: TRBV30

CDR3: CAISEERGHFNQPQHF
J: TRBJ1-5
V: TRBV10-3

CDR3: CASSSTTGTVQAFF
J: TRBJ1-1
V: TRBV7-9

CDR3: CASSIYRDEAFF
J: TRBJ1-1
V: TRBV7-9

CDR3: CASSQPDRAGQPQHF
J: TRBJ1-5
V: TRBV4-1

CDR3: CASSERTERNEQYF
J: TRBJ2-5
V: TRBV9

CDR3: CASSSYQRQGRYGYTF
J: TRBJ1-2
V: TRBV27

CDR3: CASIPDRLNTEAFF
J: TRBJ1-1
V: TRBV2

CDR3: CASSFGLAGVRGSTDTQYF
J: TRBJ2-3
V: TRBV7-2

CDR3: CSGGQAPTGGYTF
J: TRBJ1-2
V: TRBV29-1

CDR3: CASSRAGGDYEQYF
J: TRBJ2-7
V: TRBV6-5

CDR3: CASSIAGQGEPQHF
J: TRBJ1-5
V: TRBV5-6

CDR3: CASTSDPYGYTF
J: TRBJ1-2
V: TRBV9

CDR3: CASSIDRAELFF
J: TRBJ1-4
V: TRBV5-1

CDR3: CASSGGVHSNQPQHF
J: TRBJ1-5
V: TRBV25-1

CDR3: CASSVLDAHTDTQYF
J: TRBJ2-3
V: TRBV27

CDR3: CASSLSDFQGNEQYF
J: .
V: TRBV7-7

CDR3: CSVEDRLGQEGYTDTQYF
J: TRBJ2-3
V: TRBV29-1

CDR3: CASSESVSTLHF
J: TRBJ1-6
V: TRBV25-1

CDR3: CASRRNFLNTEAFF
J: TRBJ1-1
V: TRBV7-9

CDR3: CASSTIPVAGGPSYNEQYF
J: .
V: TRBV27

CDR3: CSASPSYEQFF
J: TRBJ2-1
V: TRBV20-1

CDR3: CASSPRSGTDTQYF
J: TRBJ2-3
V: TRBV5-1